The 32 T cell receptor beta chains below were found in one sample sequenced in a study of T-cell memory formation after mild COVID-19. TCRdb fed the 5' RACE reads into MiXCR, producing one record per CDR3 protein. The profile shows 350,000 to 500,000 distinct CDR3 sequences, about a sixth of them singletons. The sequenced sample consisted of PBMCs or a T cell subset sorted from them (not recorded which). Receptor source: a man aged 18-30 years who had mild COVID-19 (a few samples of this study predate the infection). Cell type and time point are not known.

The chain employs TRBV11-2 and TRBJ2-7; no firm D call. Trimming removed 4 bases at V and 2 bases at J, with 9 bases between. The CDR3 length is 13 residues. The germline gives CDR1 SGHAT, CDR2 FQNNGV. In nucleotides, the CDR3 is TGTGCCAGCAGCTCGACAAGGACCTACGAGCAGTACTTC. Its protein product is CASSSTRTYEQYF.

The chain links TRBV20-1 to TRBJ2-7; a possible D gene is TRBD2 (7 bases). This CDR3 contains 13 residues. V lost 5 bases and J lost 5, with 16 bases in between. Germline values: CDR1 DFQATT, CDR2 SNEGSKA (reference sequence). The CDR3 loop reads CSALSGGFNEQYV. For the CDR3, the DNA is TGCAGTGCTCTCTCGGGGGGCTTTAACGAGCAGTACGTC.

This clonotype was seen only a few times. CDR3 bases: TGCAGTGCTCAAAGGACCTCTAGCGCTGAAGCTTTCTTT. Protein product: CSAQRTSSAEAFF. The chain couples TRBV20-1 to TRBJ1-1; no clear D gene. V was pared by 5 bases and J by 6 bases, with 16 bases between. Germline-derived CDR1 and CDR2 are DFQATT and SNEGSKA (reference sequence). This CDR3 spans 13 amino acids.

This clonotype was observed a few times. The CDR3 is CASSLGVSSGGSRNTQYF. The CDR3 DNA reads TGTGCCAGCAGCTTAGGGGTGTCTAGCGGGGGCTCCCGGAATACGCAGTATTTT. This rearrangement joins TRBV11-2 to TRBJ2-3; 10 positions match TRBD2. The CDR3 is 18 amino acids. V was pared by 1 base and J by 7 bases, with 14 bases of the junction left unmatched. Germline-derived CDR1 and CDR2 are SGHAT and FQNNGV.

This clonotype came up a few times. This chain links TRBV12-3 or TRBV12-4 with TRBJ2-3, with 7 bases fitting TRBD1. With 2 bases clipped from V and 2 bases from J, the junction kept 7 bases outside the gene matches. The CDR3 runs to 16 residues. CDR3 bases: TGTGCCAGCAGTTTACAGTACAAGGGGGCCACAGATACGCAGTATTTT. Translated, it gives CASSLQYKGATDTQYF.

This clonotype was seen a few times. This chain links TRBV29-1 with TRBJ1-1; perhaps TRBD1 as D (5 bases). Germline CDR1 is SQVTM and CDR2 is ANQGSEA. V was cut by 4 bases and J by 0 bases, with 15 bases left in between. The CDR3 consists of 15 residues. CDR3 in DNA: TGCAGCGTTGGCCCAGGGTGGGGGATGAACACTGAAGCTTTCTTT. This translates into CSVGPGWGMNTEAFF.

This chain joins TRBV12-5 and TRBJ2-7; TRBD1 aligns across 8 bases. Trimming removed 6 bases from V and 3 bases from J; junction bases left unmatched: 10. This CDR3 is 15 amino acids long. Germline CDR1 and CDR2: LGHNT and FRNRAP. DNA for the CDR3: TGTGCTAGTGGCCCTGGACAGGGCGTCCTCTACGAGCAGTACTTC. Translated: CASGPGQGVLYEQYF.

This clonotype was counted between two and nine times. J is TRBJ2-1 and V is TRBV5-1; D may correspond to TRBD1 or TRBD2 (5 bases each). The germline gives CDR1 SGHRS, CDR2 YFSETQ. Trimming removed 1 base at V and 0 bases at J, with 8 bases between. The CDR3 is 15 residues long. The CDR3 spells CASSLKGSSYNEQFF. CDR3 nucleotide sequence: TGCGCCAGCAGCTTGAAGGGGAGCTCCTACAATGAGCAGTTCTTC.

The rearrangement joins TRBV20-1 to TRBJ1-4; possible D gene TRBD1, 5 bases. Germline assignment: CDR1 DFQATT and CDR2 SNEGSKA (reference sequence). The CDR3 consists of 17 residues. Trimming left V 4 bases short and J 0 bases short, with 18 bases between. The CDR3 DNA sequence: TGCAGTGCTACCCCATGGGGGGGACGGGCAACTAATGAAAAACTGTTTTTT. This gives the protein CSATPWGGRATNEKLFF.

In its sample, this clonotype was seen a few times. This chain's CDR3 is CASSLRQNTGETQYF. CDR3 sequence (DNA): TGCGCCAGCAGCTTGAGACAGAACACGGGAGAGACCCAGTACTTC. The chain couples TRBV5-1 to TRBJ2-5; perhaps TRBD1 as D (5 bases). V was clipped by 1 base and J by 4 bases, with 14 bases between them. The germline CDR1 and CDR2 sequences are SGHRS and YFSETQ. The CDR3 length is 15 residues.

This clonotype was recorded at least ten times. V gene TRBV7-9 combines with J gene TRBJ1-1, with D perhaps TRBD1 (5 bases). Germline CDR1 SEHNR, CDR2 FQNEAQ (reference sequence). Trimming pared 5 bases from V and 9 bases from J, leaving 19 bases between. There are 14 residues in the CDR3. CDR3 loop: CASSNNRDPRKAFF. In nucleotides, the CDR3 is TGTGCCAGCAGCAACAATAGGGACCCCCGCAAAGCTTTCTTT.

At least ten counts were recorded for this clonotype. V and J are TRBV7-8 and TRBJ1-2; the D gene is possibly TRBD1 (6 bases). Germline V gene sequence: CDR1 SGHVS, CDR2 FQNEAQ. The germline V and J ends were trimmed by 2 bases and 8 bases, with 15 bases remaining between them. The CDR3 is 14 amino acids. The CDR3, as DNA: TGTGCCAGCAGCTTAAGGGCAGGGGTGTTAGGCTACACCTTC. Translation: CASSLRAGVLGYTF.

The chain recombines TRBV7-9 with TRBJ1-3; D not certain. V was shortened by 2 bases and J by 0 bases, with 11 bases between the two germline ends. CDR1 is SEHNR, CDR2 FQNEAQ, per germline (reference sequence). The CDR3 length is 16 residues. The CDR3 loop reads CASSLHGRSSGNTIYF. CDR3 coding DNA: TGTGCCAGCAGCTTACATGGACGGAGCTCTGGAAACACCATATATTTT. The entire variable domain, with the rest obtained from reference TRBV7-9 and TRBJ1-3, is as follows: DTGVSQNPRHKITKRGQNVTFRCDPISEHNRLYWYRQTLGQGPEFLTYFQNEAQLEKSRLLSDRFSAERPKGSFSTLEIQRTEQGDSAMYLCASSLHGRSSGNTIYFGEGSWLTVV.

The chain has TRBV6-5 and TRBJ1-2, with D perhaps matching TRBD1 (5 bases). V lost 2 bases and J 4 bases, leaving 14 bases between the germline ends. The CDR3 contains 15 residues. The germline V gene has CDR1 MNHEY and CDR2 SVGAGI. The CDR3 bases are TGTGCCAGCAGTTACAAGCCGGGGCATACCTATGGCTACACCTTC. It yields the protein CASSYKPGHTYGYTF.

A remark on this clonotype: This may stem from a read error, because a much larger clone lies one nucleotide away. The CDR3 here is CASSEAGQPSSHLHF. The CDR3 DNA reads as TGTGCCAGCAGTGAAGCGGGACAGCCAAGTTCACACCTCCACTTT. This chain uses TRBV25-1 with TRBJ1-6; 7 bases match TRBD1. Germline CDR1 MGHDK, CDR2 SYGVNS. The CDR3 sequence is 15 residues long.

This clonotype was found once. CDR3 in amino acids: CASSLRPGTGASEKLFF. The CDR3 bases are TGCGCCAGCAGCTTGCGACCGGGGACAGGGGCAAGCGAAAAACTGTTTTTT. The rearrangement joins TRBV5-1 to TRBJ1-4, with 10 bases fitting TRBD1. With V trimmed by 1 base and J by 8 bases, 11 bases remained unmatched. This CDR3 is built from 17 residues. Germline values: CDR1 SGHRS, CDR2 YFSETQ. Variable domain in full (rest from reference TRBV5-1 and TRBJ1-4): KAGVTQTPRYLIKTRGQQVTLSCSPISGHRSVSWYQQTPGQGLQFLFEYFSETQRNKGNFPGRFSGRQFSNSRSEMNVSTLELGDSALYLCASSLRPGTGASEKLFFGSGTQLSVL.

This clonotype occurred a few times. The chain joins TRBV6-5 to TRBJ1-4, with 8 bases aligning to TRBD1. CDR3 size: 14 residues. V lost 0 bases and J lost 8; bases outside the gene matches: 2. Germline loops: CDR1 MNHEY, CDR2 SVGAGI. CDR3 loop: CASSYSGQAEKLFF. In DNA form, the CDR3 reads TGTGCCAGCAGTTACTCGGGACAGGCCGAAAAACTGTTTTTT.

Many counts were recorded for this clonotype. V usage is TRBV4-3 and J usage is TRBJ2-3; the match to TRBD2 covers 12 bases. V lost 1 base to trimming and J lost 9 bases; unmatched junction nucleotides: 8. In germline, CDR1 is LGHNA, CDR2 YSLEER. The CDR3 spans 16 residues. The CDR3 spells CASSQVWLAGGPTQYF. The DNA of the CDR3 is TGCGCCAGCAGCCAAGTCTGGCTAGCGGGGGGGCCAACGCAGTATTTT.

The rearrangement uses TRBV6-5 and TRBJ1-2, with D uncertain. This CDR3 spans 13 amino acids. Trimming removed 2 bases at V and 6 bases at J, with 10 bases between. Germline V CDR1 and CDR2: MNHEY, SVGAGI. Here the CDR3 reads CASSYEGLDGYTF. The CDR3 nucleotides read TGTGCCAGCAGTTACGAGGGATTGGATGGCTACACCTTC.

The rearrangement joins TRBV5-1 to TRBJ2-7; the match to TRBD1 covers 8 bases. From germline, CDR1 is SGHRS and CDR2 YFSETQ. The CDR3 runs 17 residues. J gave up 4 bases and V 3 bases, and 15 bases lay outside the gene matches. In DNA, the CDR3 is TGCGCCAGCAGCTGGACCACAGGGGGAGGCGGTTCATACGAGCAGTACTTC. Its protein is CASSWTTGGGGSYEQYF.

A single count supports this clonotype. The rearrangement uses TRBV14 and TRBJ2-7, with 9 bases lining up with TRBD2. CDR1 is SGHDN and CDR2 is FVKESK in the germline V gene. V was pared by 4 bases and J by 4 bases, with 2 bases of the junction left unmatched. The CDR3 runs 13 residues. CDR3 amino acids: CASSPTSGYEQYF. CDR3 DNA: TGTGCCAGCAGCCCAACTAGCGGGTACGAGCAGTACTTC.

This clonotype was recorded a few times. CDR3 in amino acids: CASRGYDEQFF. CDR3 DNA: TGTGCCAGCAGGGGGTACGATGAGCAGTTCTTC. The rearrangement links TRBV14 to TRBJ2-1; D call uncertain. CDR1 SGHDN and CDR2 FVKESK come from the germline V gene. The CDR3 extends over 11 amino acids. V was shortened by 6 bases and J by 8 bases, with 8 bases between the two germline ends.

V and J are TRBV3-1 and TRBJ1-1, with D possibly being TRBD1 (5 bases). V was shortened by 4 bases and J by 1 base, with 13 bases between the two germline ends. The CDR3 consists of 15 residues. In germline, CDR1 is LGHDT, CDR2 YNNKEL (reference sequence). The CDR3 region is CASSRKMDKNTEAFF. CDR3 DNA: TGTGCCAGCAGCCGAAAAATGGACAAGAACACTGAAGCTTTCTTT.

Here the CDR3 DNA reads TGTGCCACCAGTGAGTGGGGACTGGGGGAGACCCAGTACTTC. It encodes CATSEWGLGETQYF. The chain joins TRBV24-1 to TRBJ2-5, with D perhaps TRBD2 (6 bases). V was shortened by 4 bases and J by 5 bases, with 13 bases between the two germline ends. This CDR3 has 14 amino acids. Looked up from germline, CDR1 is KGHDR and CDR2 is SFDVKD.

The chain uses TRBV24-1 and TRBJ2-2; D unresolved. The CDR3 length is 15 residues. In germline, CDR1 is KGHDR, CDR2 SFDVKD. The germline V and J ends were trimmed by 4 bases and 0 bases, with 8 bases remaining between them. For the CDR3, the DNA is TGTGCCACCAGTGACCCAGCCGCGAACACCGGGGAGCTGTTTTTT. It translates to CATSDPAANTGELFF.

The genes are TRBV7-3 and TRBJ2-7; no definite D call. Germline V gene data show CDR1 as SGHTA and CDR2 as FQGTGA. V lost 5 bases, J lost 3 bases, and 17 bases lay in between. This CDR3 comprises 15 residues. CDR3 nucleotide sequence: TGTGCCAGCAGCGTATACCGGGCCCAACGCTACGAGCAGTACTTC. It codes for CASSVYRAQRYEQYF.

This chain links TRBV7-2 with TRBJ2-3; D is undetermined. Trimming took off 3 bases at V and 6 bases at J, with 7 bases between the two ends. Germline lookup yields CDR1 SGHTA and CDR2 FQGNSA. The CDR3 covers 12 residues. The chain's CDR3 is CASSFRFDTQYF. CDR3 nucleotides: TGTGCCAGCAGCTTCAGGTTCGATACGCAGTATTTT.

The chain uses TRBV29-1 and TRBJ1-5; 12 nucleotides agree with TRBD1. Germline V gene sequence: CDR1 SQVTM, CDR2 ANQGSEA. The CDR3 length is 14 residues. Losses at the gene ends were 4 bases for V and 7 bases for J; bases not matched to a gene: 5. The CDR3 DNA reads as TGCAGCGTTGGGGGACAGGGGGCAGGGCAGCCCCAGCATTTT. Its protein product is CSVGGQGAGQPQHF.

The chain links TRBV2 to TRBJ2-1; 10 bases map to TRBD1. The CDR3 runs 15 residues. Trimming at V came to 5 bases and at J to 4 bases, leaving 5 bases not matched to a gene. In germline, CDR1 is SNHLY, CDR2 FYNNEI. The CDR3 loop is CASSSGTGVYNEQFF. As DNA, the CDR3 is TGTGCCAGCAGTTCCGGGACAGGGGTTTACAATGAGCAGTTCTTC. Using reference TRBV2 and TRBJ2-1 for the parts outside the CDR3, the full variable domain is EPEVTQTPSHQVTQMGQEVILRCVPISNHLYFYWYRQILGQKVEFLVSFYNNEISEKSEIFDDQFSVERPDGSNFTLKIRSTKLEDSAMYFCASSSGTGVYNEQFFGPGTRLTVL.

This clonotype was picked up a small number of times. The conserved phenylalanine or tryptophan normally closing the CDR3 is absent here, so this likely arose from a read error. No DNA is shown, since the ends of the CDR3 on it are uncertain; the CDR3 is the one TCRdb lists. The V and J genes are TRBV7-9 and TRBJ1-1; the DNA was not used to check the table's D call, TRBD1. Germline V gene sequence: CDR1 SEHNR, CDR2 FQNEAQ (reference sequence). Both ends counted, the CDR3 spans 12 residues. The CDR3 here is CASSIRDRGSSL.

This clonotype was counted a few times. The J gene is TRBJ1-1, the V gene TRBV5-1; possible D gene TRBD1, 5 bases. CDR3 length equals 15 residues. Germline V gene lookup returns CDR1 SGHRS and CDR2 YFSETQ. With 1 base removed from V and 8 bases from J, the gap between germline ends came to 18 bases. This chain's CDR3 is CASSLLGYGGAEAFF. As DNA, the CDR3 is TGCGCCAGCAGCTTGTTGGGTTACGGGGGAGCCGAAGCTTTCTTT.

This clonotype was picked up many times. The chain couples TRBV14 to TRBJ2-3, with a possible D match to TRBD1 (6 bases). There are 15 residues in the CDR3. V was cut by 1 base and J by 6 bases, with 14 bases left in between. From germline, CDR1 is SGHDN and CDR2 FVKESK. CDR3 bases: TGTGCCAGCAGCCAAGGCGGCAGGGGATGGGATACGCAGTATTTT. It is translated as CASSQGGRGWDTQYF. The entire variable domain, with the rest obtained from reference TRBV14 and TRBJ2-3, is as follows: EAGVTQFPSHSVIEKGQTVTLRCDPISGHDNLYWYRRVMGKEIKFLLHFVKESKQDESGMPNNRFLAERTGGTYSTLKVQPAELEDSGVYFCASSQGGRGWDTQYFGPGTRLTVL.